This T cell receptor beta chain was sequenced in a study of blood T cells in healthy people across ages. This CDR3 is 14 amino acids long. Trimming cost V 1 base and J 5 bases; bases outside gene matches: 3. The germline gives CDR1 GTSNPN, CDR2 SVGIG (reference sequence). A sample-barcoded 5' primer and a J-beta primer mix were used in a second PCR of roughly 6 to 11 cycles. Unique molecular identifiers of 12 random nucleotides labeled each cDNA. One entry per CDR3 protein, called by TCRdb with MiXCR from the 5' RACE reads. Among 1.5 million to 2 million distinct CDR3 sequences, around 35% were seen once, and the ten largest hold about 11%. Comment on this clonotype: As yet, its antigen is unknown.

General observations from the study: Estimates of total diversity, which came from one million sequenced T cells, were considered to be underestimates.

Healthy Caucasian individuals from Russia aged about 6 to 90 served as donors. The sequence was collected from a woman in her thirties in good health. Sequenced: blood. This chain uses TRBV30 with TRBJ2-5; 11 nucleotides line up with TRBD2. CDR3 in DNA: TGTGCCTGGAGTGGGACTAGCGGGCAGGAGACCCAGTACTTC. Translating gives CAWSGTSGQETQYF.